The entry that follows covers one TCR beta chain sequence. These data originate in a study of cytomegalovirus exposure and HLA in healthy donors. V dropped 5 bases and J dropped 4 bases, with 11 bases sitting between them. The germline V gene has CDR1 MDHEN and CDR2 SYDVKM. This CDR3 comprises 13 residues. The PCR made use of 60 Vbeta and 13 Jbeta primers. Using immunoSEQ multiplex PCR, the repertoire was profiled, and TCRdb retains in-frame clones only, with some absent. The table has around 160,000 clones, almost 80% seen once. This rearrangement joins TRBV28 to TRBJ1-2; a weak D match, TRBD1 (6 bases). This clonotype originated in a male donor in good health and CMV-seronegative. The sequencing input was PBMCs. This CDR3 reads CASSLPQGYGYTF. In nucleotides, the CDR3 is TGTGCCAGCAGTCTACCACAGGGCTATGGCTACACCTTC.